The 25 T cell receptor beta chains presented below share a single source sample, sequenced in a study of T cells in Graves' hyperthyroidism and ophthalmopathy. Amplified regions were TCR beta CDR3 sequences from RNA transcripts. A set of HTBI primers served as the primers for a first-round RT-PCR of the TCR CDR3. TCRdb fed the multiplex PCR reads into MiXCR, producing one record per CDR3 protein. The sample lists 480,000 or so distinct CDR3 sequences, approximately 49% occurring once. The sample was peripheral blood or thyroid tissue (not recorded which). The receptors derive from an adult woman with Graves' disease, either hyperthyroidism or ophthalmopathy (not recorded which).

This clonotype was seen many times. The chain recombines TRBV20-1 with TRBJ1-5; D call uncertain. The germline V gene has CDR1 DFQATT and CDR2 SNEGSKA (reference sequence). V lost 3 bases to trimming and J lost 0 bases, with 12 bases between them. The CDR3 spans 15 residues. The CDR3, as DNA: TGCAGTGCTAGGCAGTGGTCGTATAGCAATCAGCCCCAGCATTTT. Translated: CSARQWSYSNQPQHF.

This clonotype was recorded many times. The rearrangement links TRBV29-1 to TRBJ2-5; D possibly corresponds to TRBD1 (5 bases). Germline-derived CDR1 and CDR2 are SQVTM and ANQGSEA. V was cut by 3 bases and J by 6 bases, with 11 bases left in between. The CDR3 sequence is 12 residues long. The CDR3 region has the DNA TGCAGCGTTGAGCAGGGCAGGAAGACCCAGTACTTC. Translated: CSVEQGRKTQYF.

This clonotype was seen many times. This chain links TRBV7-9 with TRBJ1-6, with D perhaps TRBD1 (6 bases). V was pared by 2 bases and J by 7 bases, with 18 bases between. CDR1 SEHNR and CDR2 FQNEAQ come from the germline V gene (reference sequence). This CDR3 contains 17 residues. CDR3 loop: CASSLPNPGQQNSPLHF. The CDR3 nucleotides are TGTGCCAGCAGCTTACCTAACCCGGGACAACAGAATTCACCCCTCCACTTT.

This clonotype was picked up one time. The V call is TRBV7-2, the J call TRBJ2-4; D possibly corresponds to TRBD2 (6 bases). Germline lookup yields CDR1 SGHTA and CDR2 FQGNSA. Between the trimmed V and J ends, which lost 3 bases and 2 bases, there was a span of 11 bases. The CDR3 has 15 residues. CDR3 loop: CASSFSRETKNIQYF. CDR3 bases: TGTGCCAGCAGCTTCAGTCGGGAGACCAAAAACATTCAGTACTTC.

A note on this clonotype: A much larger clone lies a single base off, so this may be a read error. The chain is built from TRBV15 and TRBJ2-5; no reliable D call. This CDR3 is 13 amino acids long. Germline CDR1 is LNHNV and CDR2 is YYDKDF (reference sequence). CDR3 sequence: CATSRENQETRYF. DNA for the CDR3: TGTGCCACCAGCAGAGAAAACCAAGAGACCCGGTACTTC.

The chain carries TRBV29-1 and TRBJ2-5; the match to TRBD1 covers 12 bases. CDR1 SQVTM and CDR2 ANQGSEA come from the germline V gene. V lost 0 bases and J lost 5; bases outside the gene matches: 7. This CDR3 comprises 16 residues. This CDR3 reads CSVEDGTGGFSETQYF. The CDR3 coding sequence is TGCAGCGTTGAAGATGGGACAGGGGGCTTTTCCGAGACCCAGTACTTC.

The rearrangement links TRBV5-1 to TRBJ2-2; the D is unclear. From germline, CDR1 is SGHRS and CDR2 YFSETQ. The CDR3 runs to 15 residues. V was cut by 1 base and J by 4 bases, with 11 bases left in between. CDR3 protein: CASSLSRSTTGELFF. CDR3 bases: TGCGCCAGCAGCTTGTCCCGGTCTACCACCGGGGAGCTGTTTTTT.

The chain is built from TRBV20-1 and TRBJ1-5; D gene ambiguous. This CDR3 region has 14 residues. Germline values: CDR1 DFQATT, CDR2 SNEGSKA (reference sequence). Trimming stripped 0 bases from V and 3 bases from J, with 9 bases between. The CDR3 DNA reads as TGCAGTGCTAGAGATGTGGGGTACAATCAGCCCCAGCATTTT. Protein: CSARDVGYNQPQHF.

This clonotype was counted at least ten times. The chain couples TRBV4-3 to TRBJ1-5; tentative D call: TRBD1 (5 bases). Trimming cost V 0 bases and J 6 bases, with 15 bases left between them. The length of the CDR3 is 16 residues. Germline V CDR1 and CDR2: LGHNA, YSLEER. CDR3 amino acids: CASSQDIAGRAQPQHF. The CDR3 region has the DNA TGCGCCAGCAGCCAAGATATTGCAGGGAGGGCTCAGCCCCAGCATTTT.

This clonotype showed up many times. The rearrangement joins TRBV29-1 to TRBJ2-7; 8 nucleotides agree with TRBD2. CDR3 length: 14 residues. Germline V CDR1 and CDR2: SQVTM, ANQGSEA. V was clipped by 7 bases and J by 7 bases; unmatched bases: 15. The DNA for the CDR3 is TGCAGCGCTGTTAGTACGGGACTAGTGGGAGAGCAGTACTTC. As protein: CSAVSTGLVGEQYF.

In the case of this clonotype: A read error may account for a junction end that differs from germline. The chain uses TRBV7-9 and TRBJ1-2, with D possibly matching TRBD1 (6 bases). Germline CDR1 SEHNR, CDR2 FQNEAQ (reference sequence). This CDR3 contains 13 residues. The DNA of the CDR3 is TGTACCAGCAGTTACGGACAGCCCTATGGCTACACCTTC. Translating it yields CTSSYGQPYGYTF.

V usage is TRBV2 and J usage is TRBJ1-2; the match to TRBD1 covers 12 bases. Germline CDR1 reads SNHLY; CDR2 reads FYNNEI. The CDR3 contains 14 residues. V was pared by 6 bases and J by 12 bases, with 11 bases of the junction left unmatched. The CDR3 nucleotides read TGTGCCAGCAGCTCGGGACAGGGGGCAAGAGGCCACACCTTC. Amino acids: CASSSGQGARGHTF. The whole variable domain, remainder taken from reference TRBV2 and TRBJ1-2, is EPEVTQTPSHQVTQMGQEVILRCVPISNHLYFYWYRQILGQKVEFLVSFYNNEISEKSEIFDDQFSVERPDGSNFTLKIRSTKLEDSAMYFCASSSGQGARGHTFGSGTRLTVV.

In nucleotides, the CDR3 is TGCAGTGCTAGAGACGGAGGGAGGAATCAGCCCCAGCATTTT. It translates to CSARDGGRNQPQHF. The chain employs TRBV20-1 and TRBJ1-5; D is ambiguous. This CDR3 is 14 amino acids long. Germline V gene data show CDR1 as DFQATT and CDR2 as SNEGSKA (reference sequence). V was clipped by 0 bases and J by 4 bases, with 10 bases between them.

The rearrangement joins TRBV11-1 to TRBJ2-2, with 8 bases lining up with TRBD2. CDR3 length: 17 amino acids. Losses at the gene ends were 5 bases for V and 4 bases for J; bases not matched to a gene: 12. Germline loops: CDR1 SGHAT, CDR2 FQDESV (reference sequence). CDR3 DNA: TGTGCCAGCAGCCCTCCGAGCGGGAGAATCAGCACCGGGGAGCTGTTTTTT. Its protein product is CASSPPSGRISTGELFF. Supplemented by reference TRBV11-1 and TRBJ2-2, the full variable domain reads EAEVAQSPRYKITEKSQAVAFWCDPISGHATLYWYRQILGQGPELLVQFQDESVVDDSQLPKDRFSAERLKGVDSTLKIQPAELGDSAMYLCASSPPSGRISTGELFFGEGSRLTVL.

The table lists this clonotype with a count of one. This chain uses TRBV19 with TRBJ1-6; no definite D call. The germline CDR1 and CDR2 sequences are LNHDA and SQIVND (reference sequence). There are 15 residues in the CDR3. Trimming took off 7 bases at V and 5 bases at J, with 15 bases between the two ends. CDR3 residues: CASTYDGQNNSPLHF. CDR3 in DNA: TGTGCCAGTACTTATGATGGCCAGAATAATTCACCCCTCCACTTT.

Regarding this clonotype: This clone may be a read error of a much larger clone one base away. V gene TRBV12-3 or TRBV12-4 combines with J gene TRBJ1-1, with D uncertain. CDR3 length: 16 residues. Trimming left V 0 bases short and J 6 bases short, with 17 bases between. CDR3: CASSLALLRQASEAFF. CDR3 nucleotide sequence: TGTGCCAGCAGTTTAGCGCTGCTAAGGCAGGCCTCTGAAGCTTTCTTT.

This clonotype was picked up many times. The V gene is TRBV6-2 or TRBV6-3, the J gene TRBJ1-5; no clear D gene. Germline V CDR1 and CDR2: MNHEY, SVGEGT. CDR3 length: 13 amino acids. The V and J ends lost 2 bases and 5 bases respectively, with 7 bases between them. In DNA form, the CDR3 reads TGTGCCAGCAGTTACGACGGTTATCAGCCCCAGCATTTT. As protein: CASSYDGYQPQHF.

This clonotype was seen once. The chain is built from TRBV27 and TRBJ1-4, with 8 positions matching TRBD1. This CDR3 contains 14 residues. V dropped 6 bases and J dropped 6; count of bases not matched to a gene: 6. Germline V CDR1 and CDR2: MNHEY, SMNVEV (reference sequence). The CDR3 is CASRDDRGDEKLFF. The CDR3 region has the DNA TGTGCCAGCAGGGATGACAGGGGTGATGAAAAACTGTTTTTT. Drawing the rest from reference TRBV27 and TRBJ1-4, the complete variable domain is EAQVTQNPRYLITVTGKKLTVTCSQNMNHEYMSWYRQDPGLGLRQIYYSMNVEVTDKGDVPEGYKVSRKEKRNFPLILESPSPNQTSLYFCASRDDRGDEKLFFGSGTQLSVL.

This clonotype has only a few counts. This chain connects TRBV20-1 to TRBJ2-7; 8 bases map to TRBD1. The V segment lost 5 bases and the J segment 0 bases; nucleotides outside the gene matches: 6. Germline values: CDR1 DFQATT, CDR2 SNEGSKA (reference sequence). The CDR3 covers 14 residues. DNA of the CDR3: TGCAGTGCTCACCGGGACAGGAGCTCCTACGAGCAGTACTTC. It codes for CSAHRDRSSYEQYF.

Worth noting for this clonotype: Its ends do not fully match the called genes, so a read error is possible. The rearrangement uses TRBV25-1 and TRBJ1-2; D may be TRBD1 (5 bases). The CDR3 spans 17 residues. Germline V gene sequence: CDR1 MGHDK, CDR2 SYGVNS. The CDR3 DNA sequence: TGTGCCTGCAGTGCTCTCACGTCCGGGGGTCGAAACTATGGCTACACCTTC. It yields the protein CACSALTSGGRNYGYTF.

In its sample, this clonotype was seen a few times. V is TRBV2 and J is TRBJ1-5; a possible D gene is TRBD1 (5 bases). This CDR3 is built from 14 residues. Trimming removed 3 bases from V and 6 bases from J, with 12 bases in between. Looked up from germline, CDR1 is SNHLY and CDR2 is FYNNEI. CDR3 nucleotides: TGTGCCAGCAGTGACGCGGGGGGAGGTCAGCCCCAGCATTTT. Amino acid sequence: CASSDAGGGQPQHF.

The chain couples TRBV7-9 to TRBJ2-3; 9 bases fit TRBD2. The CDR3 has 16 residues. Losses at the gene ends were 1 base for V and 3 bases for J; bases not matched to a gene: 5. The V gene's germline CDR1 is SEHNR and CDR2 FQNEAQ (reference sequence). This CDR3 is CASSLGGGGFTDTQYF. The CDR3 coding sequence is TGTGCCAGCAGCTTAGGCGGGGGGGGGTTTACAGATACGCAGTATTTT.

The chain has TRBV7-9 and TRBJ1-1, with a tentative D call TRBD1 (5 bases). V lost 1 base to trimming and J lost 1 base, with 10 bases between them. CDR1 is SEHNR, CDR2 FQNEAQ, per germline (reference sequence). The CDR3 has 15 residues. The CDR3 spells CASSLGLGTNTEAFF. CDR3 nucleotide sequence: TGTGCCAGCAGCTTAGGCTTGGGGACGAACACTGAAGCTTTCTTT.

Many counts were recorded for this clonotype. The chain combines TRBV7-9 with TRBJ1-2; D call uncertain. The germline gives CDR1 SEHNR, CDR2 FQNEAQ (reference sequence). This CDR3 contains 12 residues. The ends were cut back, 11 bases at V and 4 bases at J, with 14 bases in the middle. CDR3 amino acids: CASNKGIYGYTF. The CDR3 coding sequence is TGTGCCTCTAACAAGGGCATCTATGGCTACACCTTC.

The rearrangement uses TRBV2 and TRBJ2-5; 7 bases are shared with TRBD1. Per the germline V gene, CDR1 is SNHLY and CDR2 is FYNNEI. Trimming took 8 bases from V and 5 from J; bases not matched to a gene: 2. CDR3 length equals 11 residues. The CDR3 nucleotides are TGTGCCAGCTTAGGGGGCGAGACCCAGTACTTC. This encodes CASLGGETQYF. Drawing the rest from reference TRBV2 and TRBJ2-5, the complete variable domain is EPEVTQTPSHQVTQMGQEVILRCVPISNHLYFYWYRQILGQKVEFLVSFYNNEISEKSEIFDDQFSVERPDGSNFTLKIRSTKLEDSAMYFCASLGGETQYFGPGTRLLVL.